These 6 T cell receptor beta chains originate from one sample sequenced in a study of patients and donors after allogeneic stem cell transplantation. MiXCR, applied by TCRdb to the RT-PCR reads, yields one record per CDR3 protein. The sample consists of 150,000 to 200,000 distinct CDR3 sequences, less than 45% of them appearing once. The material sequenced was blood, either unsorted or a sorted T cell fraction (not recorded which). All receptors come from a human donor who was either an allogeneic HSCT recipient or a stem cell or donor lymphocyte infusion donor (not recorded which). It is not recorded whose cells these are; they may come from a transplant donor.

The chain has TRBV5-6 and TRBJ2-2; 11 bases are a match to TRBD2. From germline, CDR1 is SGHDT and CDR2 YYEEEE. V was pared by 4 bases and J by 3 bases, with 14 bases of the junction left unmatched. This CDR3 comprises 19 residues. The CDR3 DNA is TGTGCCAGCAGCCTTATAACTTCGGGACTAGCGGAGCACACCGGGGAGCTGTTTTTT. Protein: CASSLITSGLAEHTGELFF.

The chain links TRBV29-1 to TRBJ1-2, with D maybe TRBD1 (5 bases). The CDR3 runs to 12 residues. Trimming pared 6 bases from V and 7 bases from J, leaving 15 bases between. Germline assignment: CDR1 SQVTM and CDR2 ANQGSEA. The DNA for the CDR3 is TGCAGCGTGATGGGGGAACCCGCTGGCTACACCTTC. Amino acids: CSVMGEPAGYTF.

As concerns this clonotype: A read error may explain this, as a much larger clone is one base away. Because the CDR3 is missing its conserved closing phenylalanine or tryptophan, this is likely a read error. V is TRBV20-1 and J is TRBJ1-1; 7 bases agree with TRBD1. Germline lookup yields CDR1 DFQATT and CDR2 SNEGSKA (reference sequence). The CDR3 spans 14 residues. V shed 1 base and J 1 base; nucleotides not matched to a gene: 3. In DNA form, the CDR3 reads TGCAGTGCTAGAGCCCCAGGGGGGAACACTGAAGCTTTCTTG. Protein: CSARAPGGNTEAFL.

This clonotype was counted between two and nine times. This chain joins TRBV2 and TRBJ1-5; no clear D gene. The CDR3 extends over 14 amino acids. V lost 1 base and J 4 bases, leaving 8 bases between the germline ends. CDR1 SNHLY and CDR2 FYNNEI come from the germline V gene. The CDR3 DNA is TGTGCCAGCAGTGAAGTGCCGATTAATCAGCCCCAGCATTTT. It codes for CASSEVPINQPQHF.

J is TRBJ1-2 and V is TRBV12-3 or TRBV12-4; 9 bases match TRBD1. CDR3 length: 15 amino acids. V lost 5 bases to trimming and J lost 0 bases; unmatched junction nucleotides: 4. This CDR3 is CASSTRQGANYGYTF. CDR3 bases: TGTGCCAGCAGTACCCGACAGGGGGCTAACTATGGCTACACCTTC.

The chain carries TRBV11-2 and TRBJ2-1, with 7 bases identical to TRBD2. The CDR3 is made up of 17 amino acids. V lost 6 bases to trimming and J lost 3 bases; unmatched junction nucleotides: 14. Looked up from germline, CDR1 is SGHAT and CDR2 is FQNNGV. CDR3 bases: TGTGCCAGCAGACGCAAGGTGGGCGGACTAGTCTACAATGAGCAGTTCTTC. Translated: CASRRKVGGLVYNEQFF.